This TCR beta chain was identified in a study of blood T cells in healthy people across ages. This CDR3 is built from 16 residues. Germline V gene sequence: CDR1 SGHRS, CDR2 YFSETQ. Germline trimming cut 0 bases from V and 6 bases from J; bases unmatched to any gene: 8. Study-level points and caveats: Roughly linearly, TCR beta diversity per million T cells fell as age increased.

It was with a sample-barcoded 5' primer and a J-beta primer mix that a second PCR of roughly 6 to 12 cycles was run. One entry per CDR3 protein, called by TCRdb with MiXCR from the 5' RACE reads. The data show 710,000 or so distinct CDR3 sequences, with 32% seen just once and roughly 14% held by the top ten. Each individual donor underwent a draw of approximately 9.8 milliliters of peripheral blood. Note on this clonotype: The antigen remains unidentified.

The chain links TRBV5-1 to TRBJ1-5; the match to TRBD1 covers 8 bases. The sequenced sample consisted of blood. The clonotype comes from a woman aged 80 or over in good health. CDR3 bases: TGCGCCAGCAGCTTGGTTCCAGGGGGCGAGGGTCAGCCCCAGCATTTT. It encodes CASSLVPGGEGQPQHF.